The present T cell receptor (beta chain) was sequenced within a study of blood T cell repertoires in COVID-19. Background on the study: COVID-19 samples, acute and convalescent, were from the United States, Italy and Spain. PBMCs, B-cell-depleted T cells, or T cells were the source of the cDNA or gDNA that made up the material.

Under the authors' procedure: The authors estimated nucleated cell counts from reference gene primer amplification. Clones were sequenced by immunoSEQ multiplex PCR, and TCRdb holds only the in-frame ones, with some missing. The DNA gave D and trimming, while V, J and clone size come from that table. The data hold approximately 50,000 clones, with around 83% observed a single time. CDR3 length equals 16 residues. Germline trimming cut 2 bases from V and 4 bases from J; bases unmatched to any gene: 6. In germline, CDR1 is SNHLY, CDR2 FYNNEI. The receptor was derived from a man aged 60 to 75 with acute or convalescent COVID-19. The V call is TRBV2, the J call TRBJ2-2; the match to TRBD2 covers 8 bases. The sequenced sample consisted of peripheral blood. The CDR3 spells CASSEMPGGPTGELFF. The CDR3 DNA sequence: TGTGCCAGCAGTGAAATGCCGGGAGGGCCCACCGGGGAGCTGTTTTTT.